The present T cell receptor beta chain was sequenced within a study of cytomegalovirus exposure and HLA in healthy donors. Whole-study results and caveats: Further analysis, carried out later, found HLA-associated TCR beta chains more clonally expanded than equally common other chains. A likely sequencing artifact accounted for one observed cluster of highly shared sequence variants. In an earlier analysis, productive rearrangement rates for most beta V segments clustered near 87% or 30%.

About this clone: Antigen specificity is unknown.

PCR involved 60 Vbeta and 13 Jbeta primers. In the original analysis: It was a later analysis that counted 83 million or so unique TCR beta chains, of which approximately 9.9 million were shared. Assay: immunoSEQ multiplex PCR; the TCRdb copy retains only in-frame clones and omits some. Clone size and the V and J calls come from that table; the DNA yielded D and trimming. The profile covers about 230,000 clones, with about 89% appearing a single time and over 0.95% taken by the ten largest. The sequence was obtained from a woman aged 18-30 years in good health and CMV-seronegative. Sequences were obtained from PBMCs.

Written as DNA, the CDR3 is TGTGCCAGCAGCTTAGAGACGGGATGGGGAAACACCATATATTTT. As protein: CASSLETGWGNTIYF. The chain employs TRBV11-3 and TRBJ1-3; no clear D gene. The V gene's germline CDR1 is SGHNT and CDR2 YENEEA. This CDR3 comprises 15 residues. V gave up 0 bases and J gave up 4 bases, with 10 bases separating them.